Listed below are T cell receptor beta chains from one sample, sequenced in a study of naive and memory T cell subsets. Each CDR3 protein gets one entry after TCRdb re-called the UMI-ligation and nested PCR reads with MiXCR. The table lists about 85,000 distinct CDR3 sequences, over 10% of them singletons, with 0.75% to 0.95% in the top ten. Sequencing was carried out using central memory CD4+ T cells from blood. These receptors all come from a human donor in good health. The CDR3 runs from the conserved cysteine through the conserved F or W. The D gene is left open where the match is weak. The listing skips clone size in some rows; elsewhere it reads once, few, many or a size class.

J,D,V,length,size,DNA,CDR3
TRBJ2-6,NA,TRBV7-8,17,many,TGTGCCAGCAGCCGAGGACGGCTAAGCTCTGGGGCCAACGTCCTGACTTTC,CASSRGRLSSGANVLTF
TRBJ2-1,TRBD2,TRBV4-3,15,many,TGCGCCAGCAGCCAGGGACTAGCGGGACCCCAAGAGCAGTTCTTC,CASSQGLAGPQEQFF
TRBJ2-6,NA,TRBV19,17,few,TGTGCCAGTAGTTTGTGGGGTTTCCTCTCTGGGGCCAACGTCCTGACTTTC,CASSLWGFLSGANVLTF
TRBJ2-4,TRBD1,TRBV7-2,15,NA,TGTGCCAGCAGCTTATGGACAGGGACCAAAAACATTCAGTACTTC,CASSLWTGTKNIQYF
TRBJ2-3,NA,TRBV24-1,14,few,TGTGCCACCAGTGATTCCGTAACTGCAGATACGCAGTATTTT,CATSDSVTADTQYF
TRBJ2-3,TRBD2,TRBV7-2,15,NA,TGTGCCAGCAGCCCACTAGCGGGAGGGTCCTTTTGGCAGTATTTT,CASSPLAGGSFWQYF
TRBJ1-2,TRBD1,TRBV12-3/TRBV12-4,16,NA,TGTGCCAGCAGTTTAGGGACAGGGGGACTTAACTATGGCTACACCTTC,CASSLGTGGLNYGYTF
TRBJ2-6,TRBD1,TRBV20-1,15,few,TGCAGTGCTCCAGGACAGGGGAGTGGGGCCAACGTCCTGACTTTC,CSAPGQGSGANVLTF
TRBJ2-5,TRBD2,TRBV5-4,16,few,TGTGCCAGCAGCCTCAGGACTAGCGGGAGCGGGGAGACCCAGTACTTC,CASSLRTSGSGETQYF
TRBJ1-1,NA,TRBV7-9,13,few,TGTGCCAGCAGCTTAGCAACGGGCACTGAAGCTTTCTTT,CASSLATGTEAFF
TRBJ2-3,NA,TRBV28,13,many,TGTGCCAGCAGTTTCGGCTCACTCGATACGCAGTATTTT,CASSFGSLDTQYF
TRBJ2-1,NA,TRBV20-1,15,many,TGCAGTGCTAGGATAACGGGGATGCTCTACAATGAGCAGTTCTTC,CSARITGMLYNEQFF
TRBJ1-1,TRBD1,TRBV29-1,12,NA,TGCAGCGTTCTGACAGGGGGCACTGAAGCTTTCTTT,CSVLTGGTEAFF
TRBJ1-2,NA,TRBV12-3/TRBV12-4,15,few,TGTGCCAGCAGTTCACTTAACAGGGAGGGCGATGGCTACACCTTC,CASSSLNREGDGYTF
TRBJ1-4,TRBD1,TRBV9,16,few,TGTGCCAGCAGCGTAGGAGGGACAGGGGATTATGAAAAACTGTTTTTT,CASSVGGTGDYEKLFF
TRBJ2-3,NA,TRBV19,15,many,TGTGCCAGTAGTTCAGCTCCGGCTAGCTCGGATACGCAGTATTTT,CASSSAPASSDTQYF
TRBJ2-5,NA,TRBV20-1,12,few,TGCAGTGCTACTCAGACTAGTTTGACCCAGTACTTC,CSATQTSLTQYF
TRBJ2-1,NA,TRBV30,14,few,TGTGCCTCTGCGGGACGCCAATCCTACAATGAGCAGTTCTTC,CASAGRQSYNEQFF
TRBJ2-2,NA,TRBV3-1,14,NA,TGTGCCAGCAGCCAAGATCCCGCGGGAGGGGAGCTGTTTTTT,CASSQDPAGGELFF
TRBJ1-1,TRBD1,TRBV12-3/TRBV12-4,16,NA,TGTGCCAGCAGACCGGGACAGGGGAGGTTGAACACTGAAGCTTTCTTT,CASRPGQGRLNTEAFF
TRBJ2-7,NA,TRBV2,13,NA,TGTGCCAGCCGGCCCGCCTTCGTCTACGAGCAGTACTTC,CASRPAFVYEQYF
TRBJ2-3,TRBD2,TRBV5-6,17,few,TGTGCCAGCAGACAGGGACTAGTAGGCGGGAGTGCAGATACGCAGTATTTT,CASRQGLVGGSADTQYF
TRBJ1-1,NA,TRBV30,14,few,TGTGCCTGGAGGGATGGACACTGGAACACTGAAGCTTTCTTT,CAWRDGHWNTEAFF
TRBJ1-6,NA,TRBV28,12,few,TGTGCCAGCAGTTTAGACAGGTCACCCCTCCACTTT,CASSLDRSPLHF
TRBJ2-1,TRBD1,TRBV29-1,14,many,TGCAGCTCCCTTAGGGACAGTACTGACAATGAGCAGTTCTTC,CSSLRDSTDNEQFF
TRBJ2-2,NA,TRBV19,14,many,TGTGCCAGTAGTATCTGGACGGAGACCGGGGAGCTGTTTTTT,CASSIWTETGELFF
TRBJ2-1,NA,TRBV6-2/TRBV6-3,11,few,TGTGCCAGCAGCGTTTTCAATGAGCAGTTCTTC,CASSVFNEQFF
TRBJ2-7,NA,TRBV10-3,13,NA,TGTGCCATCAAGGGGCGGCGTTCCTACGAGCAGTACTTC,CAIKGRRSYEQYF
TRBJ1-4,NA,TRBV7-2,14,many,TGTGCCAGCAGCTATGGCGGGGACGGTGAAAAACTGTTTTTT,CASSYGGDGEKLFF
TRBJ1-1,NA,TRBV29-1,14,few,TGCAGCGTTGAATCGACAGCCTCGAACACTGAAGCTTTCTTT,CSVESTASNTEAFF
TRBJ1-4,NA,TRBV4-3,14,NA,TGCGCCAGCAGCCCTGCGTATGACAATGAAAAACTGTTTTTT,CASSPAYDNEKLFF
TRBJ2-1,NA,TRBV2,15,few,TGTGCCAGCAGTGTACCCGGACGCCCCGAGAATGAGCAGTTCTTC,CASSVPGRPENEQFF
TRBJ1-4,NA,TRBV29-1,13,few,TGCAGCGTTGTGTCGGCGGGGAATGAAAAACTGTTTTTT,CSVVSAGNEKLFF
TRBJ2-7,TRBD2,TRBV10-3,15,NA,TGTGCCACCGAACCCGGGACTAGCCCCTCCTACGAGCAGTACTTC,CATEPGTSPSYEQYF
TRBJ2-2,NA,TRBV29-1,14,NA,TGCAGCGTGTTGACAACTACGAACACCGGGGAGCTGTTTTTT,CSVLTTTNTGELFF
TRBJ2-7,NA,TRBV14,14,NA,TGTGCCAGCAGCCAAGCGGCAGGCCCTACTGTGCAGTACTTC,CASSQAAGPTVQYF
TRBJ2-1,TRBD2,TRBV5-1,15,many,TGCGCCAGCAGCCTGGGACTAGCGGCTTACAATGAGCAGTTCTTC,CASSLGLAAYNEQFF
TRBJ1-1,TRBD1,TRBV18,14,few,TGTGCCAGCTCCCAGGGACAGGGTGGCACTGAAGCTTTCTTT,CASSQGQGGTEAFF
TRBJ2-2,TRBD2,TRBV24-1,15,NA,TGTGCCACCAGCTGGGGAGCGGGGAATACCGGGGAGCTGTTTTTT,CATSWGAGNTGELFF
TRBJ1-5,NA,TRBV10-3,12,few,TGTGCCATCAGTGAGTCGACGCGACCCCAGCATTTT,CAISESTRPQHF
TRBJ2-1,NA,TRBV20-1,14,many,TGCAGTGCTCCCACCTGGGCAGGCGACGGTGAGCAGTTCTTC,CSAPTWAGDGEQFF
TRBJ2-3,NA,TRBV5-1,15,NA,TGCGCCAGCAGCTTGTTTGGGGGAAGCACAGATACGCAGTATTTT,CASSLFGGSTDTQYF
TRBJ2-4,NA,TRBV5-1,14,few,TGCGCCAGCAGCTTGGGGTGGACCAAAAACATTCAGTACTTC,CASSLGWTKNIQYF
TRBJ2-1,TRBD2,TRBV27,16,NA,TGTGCCAGCAGTTCGAAACCCGGACTAGCGGGAGGTCAGAAGTTCTTC,CASSSKPGLAGGQKFF
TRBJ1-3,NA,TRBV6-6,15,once,TGTGCCAGCAGCCGGGGACCGTCGACAGGAAACACCATATATTTT,CASSRGPSTGNTIYF
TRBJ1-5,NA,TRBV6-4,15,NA,TGTGCCAGCAACGGAATGGGGGAGGGAGAAGGGTCCCAGCATTTT,CASNGMGEGEGSQHF
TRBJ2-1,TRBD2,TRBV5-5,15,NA,TGTGCCAGCAGCTTGTATGGCGGGAGGGCCGCTGAGCAGTTCTTC,CASSLYGGRAAEQFF
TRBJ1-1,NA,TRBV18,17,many,TGTGCCAGCTCACCAGGGGGGCCAGGAGGCATGAACACTGAAGCTTTCTTT,CASSPGGPGGMNTEAFF
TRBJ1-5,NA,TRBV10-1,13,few,TGCGCCAGCAGTGAAGCAGGGGCCCAGCCCCAGCATTTT,CASSEAGAQPQHF
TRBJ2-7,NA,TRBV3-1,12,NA,TGTGCCAGCAGTACAGGGAACTACGAGCAGTACTTC,CASSTGNYEQYF
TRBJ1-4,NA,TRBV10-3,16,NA,TGTGCCATCAGTGAGTCATCGGGTTTTTCCGATGAAAAACTGTTTTTT,CAISESSGFSDEKLFF
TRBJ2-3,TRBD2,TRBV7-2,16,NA,TGTGCCAGCAGCTTGACTAGCGGGGCAGGCACAGATACGCAGTATTTT,CASSLTSGAGTDTQYF
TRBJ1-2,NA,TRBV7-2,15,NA,TGTGCCAGCAGCCCCGGACAGAGGAAATCCTATGGCTACACCTTC,CASSPGQRKSYGYTF
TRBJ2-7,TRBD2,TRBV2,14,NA,TGTGCCAGCAGTGCTAGCGGTAGCTCCTACGAGCAGTACTTC,CASSASGSSYEQYF
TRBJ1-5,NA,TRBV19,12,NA,TGTGCCAGTAGTACGGGTGATCAGCCCCAGCATTTT,CASSTGDQPQHF
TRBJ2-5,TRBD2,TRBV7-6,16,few,TGTGCCAGCAGCTTCGTAGCGGGAGTGAACCAAGAGACCCAGTACTTC,CASSFVAGVNQETQYF
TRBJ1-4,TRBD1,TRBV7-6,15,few,TGTGCCAGCAGCCAAACCGGGACAGCTAATGAAAAACTGTTTTTT,CASSQTGTANEKLFF
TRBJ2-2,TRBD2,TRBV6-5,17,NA,TGTGCCAGCAGTTACTCGAGAATTCCTAGCGGCACCGGGGAGCTGTTTTTT,CASSYSRIPSGTGELFF
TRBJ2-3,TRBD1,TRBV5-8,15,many,TGTGCCAGCAGCTCGGGACAGGGTGGGGCAGATACGCAGTATTTT,CASSSGQGGADTQYF
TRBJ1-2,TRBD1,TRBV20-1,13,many,TGCAGTGCTAAATTACAGGGGAGCTATGGCTACACCTTC,CSAKLQGSYGYTF